Listed below are T cell receptor beta chains from one sample, sequenced in a study of early T cells in non-severe SARS-CoV-2 infection. MiXCR was run by TCRdb on the 5' RACE reads, yielding one entry per CDR3 protein. The sample lists tens of thousands of distinct CDR3 sequences, 12% occurring once. Sequenced sample: whole blood. These receptors all come from an adult who was a healthcare worker with PCR-confirmed SARS-CoV-2 infection or an uninfected control (not recorded which). CDR3s include the opening cysteine and the closing phenylalanine or tryptophan. The order of the fields is V gene, D gene, J gene, CDR3 length, CDR3 protein. The D gene is left open where the match is weak.

TRBV5-6	NA	TRBJ2-7	17	CASSLQPGRKPSYEQYF
TRBV12-3/TRBV12-4	NA	TRBJ2-1	14	CASSFLADSNEQFF
TRBV18	TRBD1	TRBJ1-1	14	CASSPLGQGARAFF
TRBV5-4	TRBD1	TRBJ2-3	14	CASSRGQFTDTQYF
TRBV9	TRBD1	TRBJ1-1	14	CASSTGAGNREAFF
TRBV11-1	NA	TRBJ1-1	14	CASSLRQWGAEAFF
TRBV3-1	NA	TRBJ2-5	13	CASSRGYQETQYF
TRBV12-5	NA	TRBJ2-1	14	CASGLGLVYNEQFF
TRBV10-2	TRBD1	TRBJ1-1	14	CASSVITGGTEAFF
TRBV7-6	TRBD2	TRBJ2-2	17	CASSSIPSGGDTGELFF
TRBV6-9	TRBD1	TRBJ1-1	18	CASTLTPGQGTKNTEAFF
TRBV19	TRBD1	TRBJ1-5	15	CASSIGGQLNQPQHF
TRBV12-3/TRBV12-4	NA	TRBJ2-1	11	CASSHRGEQFF
TRBV5-1	NA	TRBJ1-1	15	CASSLSESGKTEAFF
TRBV9	NA	TRBJ2-3	15	CASSVSNRITDTQYF
TRBV6-5	NA	TRBJ1-4	13	CASSYSGNEKLFF
TRBV18	TRBD1	TRBJ1-2	15	CASSPVQGTNYGYTF
TRBV6-5	NA	TRBJ2-7	13	CASSYRQTYEQYF
TRBV29-1	NA	TRBJ2-1	12	CSVERTHNEQFF
TRBV7-6	NA	TRBJ2-1	14	CASRAGLHYNEQFF
TRBV10-2	NA	TRBJ1-2	13	CASSETALSGYTF
TRBV28	TRBD2	TRBJ2-7	14	CASGTSGGIYEQYF
TRBV5-1	NA	TRBJ2-7	15	CASSLNAGRGGEQYF
TRBV13	NA	TRBJ1-2	15	CASSFGVPTGEGYTF
TRBV29-1	NA	TRBJ1-1	10	CSAGNTEAFF
TRBV29-1	NA	TRBJ2-3	14	CSVAGVARSEAQYF
TRBV6-5	TRBD2	TRBJ2-2	15	CASRRAGGPLGELFF
TRBV12-3/TRBV12-4	NA	TRBJ1-2	14	CASRPHGTTNGYTF
TRBV27	NA	TRBJ2-7	11	CASSSRSEQYF
TRBV7-6	TRBD1	TRBJ2-2	17	CASSLIPQGANTGELFF
TRBV3-1	TRBD2	TRBJ2-7	15	CASSQDRLAGNEQYF
TRBV6-6	NA	TRBJ1-2	13	CASSDGRSYGYTF
TRBV9	NA	TRBJ1-3	10	CASSGNTIYF
TRBV11-3	TRBD2	TRBJ2-5	17	CASSFLAGGRRWETQYF
TRBV20-1	TRBD2	TRBJ2-3	14	CSATSGGNTDTQYF
TRBV5-1	TRBD1	TRBJ2-1	18	CASSLDLFPGQGYNEQFF
TRBV15	NA	TRBJ2-3	15	CATSTATSLADTQYF
TRBV20-1	NA	TRBJ1-5	16	CSARDPGGYSNQPQHF
TRBV7-3	NA	TRBJ1-2	15	CASSPSKVTNYGYTF
TRBV7-9	NA	TRBJ2-7	12	CASSFAGPGEYF
TRBV9	NA	TRBJ1-1	14	CASSVGGENTEAFF
TRBV14	TRBD1	TRBJ1-1	15	CASSLRDRGNTEAFF
TRBV9	TRBD1	TRBJ1-6	16	CASSPGPTGGYSPLHF
TRBV28	TRBD1	TRBJ1-1	15	CASSNPGTGNTEAFF
TRBV7-9	TRBD1	TRBJ1-4	14	CASSPDREYEKLFF
TRBV5-6	NA	TRBJ2-7	14	CASTWDRLAYEQYF
TRBV9	NA	TRBJ2-2	11	CASSVGGELFF
TRBV7-3	NA	TRBJ1-4	15	CASSPSGTTNEKLFF
TRBV12-5	TRBD1	TRBJ2-1	16	CASGLNAGHRGDEQFF
TRBV20-1	NA	TRBJ2-3	12	CSARTGLDTQYF
TRBV29-1	NA	TRBJ2-3	9	CSVEDTQYF
TRBV27	TRBD2	TRBJ2-1	15	CASTTGLAGVGEQFF
TRBV5-1	NA	TRBJ1-1	14	CASSLGRPPTEAFF